Below are 13 T cell receptor beta chains sequenced from a single sample in a study of T cell repertoires in cytomegalovirus infection. MiXCR, applied by TCRdb to the reads, yields one record per CDR3 protein. The table shows about 740,000 distinct CDR3 sequences, with 35% occurring only once. Sequenced input: PBMCs. All receptors come from a human donor in good health (CMV status not recorded). Some clones in this sample may be carry-over from other donors' samples.

The J gene is TRBJ2-7, the V gene TRBV5-1; no definite D call. V was cut by 3 bases and J by 5 bases, with 6 bases left in between. CDR3 length: 11 amino acids. Germline CDR1 SGHRS, CDR2 YFSETQ. In DNA form, the CDR3 reads TGCGCCAGCAGCTCTGCCCACGAGCAGTACTTC. Translated: CASSSAHEQYF.

This clonotype came up many times. The chain has TRBV7-2 and TRBJ1-2; TRBD1 aligns across 12 bases. The trim removed 5 bases at V and 8 bases at J, leaving 6 bases unmatched. CDR3 length: 14 amino acids. Germline CDR1 SGHTA, CDR2 FQGNSA. The CDR3 loop reads CASSMGQGAGGYTF. CDR3 sequence (DNA): TGTGCCAGCAGCATGGGACAGGGGGCTGGAGGCTACACCTTC. Based on the CDR3 plus reference TRBV7-2 and TRBJ1-2, the full variable domain is GAGVSQSPSNKVTEKGKDVELRCDPISGHTALYWYRQSLGQGLEFLIYFQGNSAPDKSGLPSDRFSAERTGGSVSTLTIQRTQQEDSAVYLCASSMGQGAGGYTFGSGTRLTVV.

V gene TRBV24-1 combines with J gene TRBJ2-2; D call uncertain. Germline loops: CDR1 KGHDR, CDR2 SFDVKD. The ends were cut back, 6 bases at V and 4 bases at J, with 11 bases in the middle. The CDR3 runs 14 residues. In nucleotides, the CDR3 is TGTGCCACCAGTAACGTCATGGCCACCGGGGAGCTGTTTTTT. Encoded protein: CATSNVMATGELFF.

With regard to this clonotype: Relative to the germline gene, one junction end is altered; a read error may explain this. This chain connects TRBV7-2 to TRBJ2-1; 10 bases match TRBD2. The CDR3 totals 15 residues. CDR1 SGHTA and CDR2 FQGNSA come from the germline V gene. CDR3 DNA sequence: TGTGCCAGCAGCACCGGGACTAGCGTCGTCAATGATCAGTTCTTC. This codes for CASSTGTSVVNDQFF.

The chain couples TRBV28 to TRBJ2-7; 9 nucleotides align to TRBD1. Germline V CDR1 and CDR2: MDHEN, SYDVKM. This CDR3 has 15 residues. Trimming cost V 7 bases and J 6 bases; bases outside gene matches: 13. The CDR3 sequence is CASTRRQGVMSEQYF. The CDR3, as DNA: TGTGCCAGCACCAGGAGACAGGGGGTAATGAGCGAGCAGTACTTC.

The V gene is TRBV4-1, the J gene TRBJ1-2, with D possibly TRBD1 on 6 matching bases. CDR3 length: 16 residues. Germline CDR1 MGHRA, CDR2 YSYEKL. The V gene lost 0 bases and the J gene lost 4 bases, with 15 bases spanning the gap. CDR3 bases: TGCGCCAGCAGCCAAGAAATTTCAACAGGGCGCTATGGCTACACCTTC. It specifies CASSQEISTGRYGYTF.

V is TRBV3-1 and J is TRBJ2-1; TRBD2 agrees at 12 bases. This CDR3 is built from 16 residues. V dropped 1 base and J dropped 8; count of bases not matched to a gene: 6. CDR1 and CDR2 from the germline V gene are LGHDT and YNNKEL (reference sequence). The CDR3 sequence: CASSQVETSGRDEQFF. The DNA of the CDR3 is TGTGCCAGCAGCCAAGTGGAGACTAGCGGGAGAGATGAGCAGTTCTTC.

The chain joins TRBV14 to TRBJ2-3; TRBD1 matches at 7 bases. CDR3 size: 13 residues. The germline V gene encodes CDR1 SGHDN and CDR2 FVKESK. V lost 4 bases and J lost 6; bases outside the gene matches: 4. The CDR3 spells CASSLTGMDTQYF. In DNA, the CDR3 is TGTGCCAGCAGCCTGACAGGGATGGATACGCAGTATTTT.

The V and J genes are TRBV28 and TRBJ1-1; D may be TRBD1 (5 bases). Trimming left V 6 bases short and J 0 bases short, with 14 bases between. The CDR3 loop spans 15 amino acids. Germline V lookup: CDR1 MDHEN, CDR2 SYDVKM. CDR3 sequence (DNA): TGTGCCAGCAGAGGTTGGGGGGAAATGAACACTGAAGCTTTCTTT. Amino acids: CASRGWGEMNTEAFF.

The J gene is TRBJ1-2, the V gene TRBV28; D gene unclear. Germline lookup yields CDR1 MDHEN and CDR2 SYDVKM. V was clipped by 3 bases and J by 8 bases, with 13 bases between them. The length of the CDR3 is 13 residues. CDR3 nucleotides: TGTGCCAGCAGTTTCCTTGGGATTGGCGGCTACACCTTC. Translated: CASSFLGIGGYTF.

J is TRBJ2-4 and V is TRBV29-1; 11 bases match TRBD1. This CDR3 is 14 amino acids long. Germline V gives CDR1 SQVTM, CDR2 ANQGSEA. The junction had 10 bases not matched to a gene; V was cut back by 6 bases and J by 9 bases. CDR3 protein: CSVSGQGALGIQYF. CDR3 coding DNA: TGCAGCGTCTCCGGACAGGGGGCGCTGGGCATTCAGTACTTC.

The chain uses TRBV11-1 and TRBJ2-1, with D hard to call. The CDR3 is made up of 12 amino acids. The germline V and J ends were trimmed by 5 bases and 8 bases, with 10 bases remaining between them. Germline V CDR1 and CDR2: SGHAT, FQDESV (reference sequence). DNA of the CDR3: TGTGCCAGCAGCCCCTCCCAGTATGAGCAGTTCTTC. Translating gives CASSPSQYEQFF.

The table lists this clonotype with a few counts. The chain recombines TRBV6-1 with TRBJ2-1, with a possible D match to TRBD1 (5 bases). Germline loops: CDR1 MNHNS, CDR2 SASEGT. V was shortened by 8 bases and J by 0 bases, with 14 bases between the two germline ends. This CDR3 spans 15 amino acids. In DNA form, the CDR3 reads TGTGCCAGCTTCAAAGGGGCCCGCTCCTACAATGAGCAGTTCTTC. This sequence encodes CASFKGARSYNEQFF.